This TCR beta chain is from a study of cytomegalovirus exposure and HLA in healthy donors. In the PCR, 60 Vbeta and 13 Jbeta primers were used. Sequencing was performed with immunoSEQ multiplex PCR; in TCRdb, only in-frame clones are kept and a portion is missing. The sample carries about 99,000 clones, approximately 73% recorded once. Germline-derived CDR1 and CDR2 are SGHRS and YFSETQ. CDR3 length: 15 residues. V trimming: 4 bases; J trimming: 7 bases; junction bases outside the gene matches: 10. This receptor was identified in a woman aged 18-29 years in good health and CMV-seropositive. This rearrangement joins TRBV5-1 to TRBJ1-1; the match to TRBD1 covers 10 bases. Sample: PBMCs. CDR3: CASSLPGTGAGEAFF. In DNA form, the CDR3 reads TGCGCCAGCAGCCTACCCGGGACAGGGGCAGGTGAAGCTTTCTTT.